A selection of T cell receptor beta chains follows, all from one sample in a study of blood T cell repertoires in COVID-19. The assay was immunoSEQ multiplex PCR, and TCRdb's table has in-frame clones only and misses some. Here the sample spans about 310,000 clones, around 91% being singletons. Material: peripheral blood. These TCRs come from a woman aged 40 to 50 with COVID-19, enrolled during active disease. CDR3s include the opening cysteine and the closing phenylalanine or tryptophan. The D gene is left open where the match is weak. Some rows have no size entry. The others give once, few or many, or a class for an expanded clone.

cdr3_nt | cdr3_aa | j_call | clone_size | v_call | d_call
TGTGCCAGCATCGACAACGGGGTGGGGTTGGGGCAGCCCCAGCATTTT | CASIDNGVGLGQPQHF | TRBJ1-5 | NA | TRBV21-1 | NA
TGTGCCAGCAGCGTAGGACGGGGGGACACTGAAGCTTTCTTT | CASSVGRGDTEAFF | TRBJ1-1 | NA | TRBV9 | NA
TGTGCCACCAGTGAGGGTAGCGGGAGAAAAACCGGGGAGCTGTTTTTT | CATSEGSGRKTGELFF | TRBJ2-2 | NA | TRBV24-1 | TRBD2
TGTGCCAGCAGACCCGGGTCCCTGCCGGGCATTCAGTACTTC | CASRPGSLPGIQYF | TRBJ2-4 | NA | TRBV28 | NA
TGTGCCATCAGTGATCAGGGGGTAGAGAGCAATCAGCCCCAGCATTTT | CAISDQGVESNQPQHF | TRBJ1-5 | NA | TRBV10-3 | TRBD1
TGCAGCGTTGTAAGCCAGGGGGTTAGCACAGATACGCAGTATTTT | CSVVSQGVSTDTQYF | TRBJ2-3 | NA | TRBV29-1 | TRBD1
TGTGCCAGCAGCCAACGACGGGGGGGCCGCAATGAGCAGTTCTTC | CASSQRRGGRNEQFF | TRBJ2-1 | once | TRBV3-1/TRBV3-2 | TRBD2
TGTGCCAGCAGCTTAGATCCCGGACAGGGTAAAAAATCTGGGGACGAGCAGTACTTC | CASSLDPGQGKKSGDEQYF | TRBJ2-7 | NA | TRBV11-2 | TRBD1
TGTGCCAGCAGCCCCCGAACAGCAACTAATGAAAAACTGTTTTTT | CASSPRTATNEKLFF | TRBJ1-4 | NA | TRBV7-9 | NA
TGTGCCAGTAGCCGAGACAGTATGAGCTCCTATAATTCACCCCTCCACTTT | CASSRDSMSSYNSPLHF | TRBJ1-6 | NA | TRBV19 | NA
TGTGCCATCAGTGAGTCGCTCAGGGGAGATACCGGGGAGCTGTTTTTT | CAISESLRGDTGELFF | TRBJ2-2 | NA | TRBV10-3 | NA
TGTGCCAGCAGCTTAGCGGTTGTGACAGGGCGCACAGATACGCAGTATTTT | CASSLAVVTGRTDTQYF | TRBJ2-3 | NA | TRBV7-2 | TRBD1
TGTGCCAGCAGTGAGGCCAGGATTAATTCACCCCTCCACTTT | CASSEARINSPLHF | TRBJ1-6 | few | TRBV2 | NA
TGTGCCAGCAGCGTCTCTCCGACAGGGACCTATGGCTACACCTTC | CASSVSPTGTYGYTF | TRBJ1-2 | NA | TRBV9 | TRBD1
TGCGCCAGCAGCCAAGAACCCGGTGTCCGGGAGACCCAGTACTTC | CASSQEPGVRETQYF | TRBJ2-5 | NA | TRBV4-3 | NA
TGCGCCAGCAGCCAAGATCGGGGGGACAGGGGCAAAAACATTCAGTACTTC | CASSQDRGDRGKNIQYF | TRBJ2-4 | NA | TRBV4-3 | TRBD1
TGTGCCAGCAGTACGACGGGGACTAGCGCAAGGGGTGAGCAGTTCTTC | CASSTTGTSARGEQFF | TRBJ2-1 | NA | TRBV5-5 | TRBD2
TGTGCCAGCAGCACCGCGACAGGACCGAGGGGTTCACCCCTCCACTTT | CASSTATGPRGSPLHF | TRBJ1-6 | NA | TRBV9 | NA